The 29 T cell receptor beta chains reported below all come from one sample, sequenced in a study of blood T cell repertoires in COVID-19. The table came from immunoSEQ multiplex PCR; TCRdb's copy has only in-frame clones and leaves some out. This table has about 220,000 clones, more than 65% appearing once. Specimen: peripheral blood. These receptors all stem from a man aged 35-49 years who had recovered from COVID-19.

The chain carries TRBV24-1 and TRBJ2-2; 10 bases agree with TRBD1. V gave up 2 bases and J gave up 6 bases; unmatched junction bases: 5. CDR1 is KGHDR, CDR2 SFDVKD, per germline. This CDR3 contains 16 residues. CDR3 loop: CATSDSGTGDSGELFF. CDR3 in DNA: TGTGCCACCAGTGATTCCGGGACAGGGGATTCCGGGGAGCTGTTTTTT.

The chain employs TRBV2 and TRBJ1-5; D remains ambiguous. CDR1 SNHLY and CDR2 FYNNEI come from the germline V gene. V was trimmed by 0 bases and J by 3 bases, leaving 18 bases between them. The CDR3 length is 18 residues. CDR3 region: CASSEAIPGGQVNQPQHF. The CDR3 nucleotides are TGTGCCAGCAGTGAAGCGATTCCCGGTGGGCAGGTCAATCAGCCCCAGCATTTT.

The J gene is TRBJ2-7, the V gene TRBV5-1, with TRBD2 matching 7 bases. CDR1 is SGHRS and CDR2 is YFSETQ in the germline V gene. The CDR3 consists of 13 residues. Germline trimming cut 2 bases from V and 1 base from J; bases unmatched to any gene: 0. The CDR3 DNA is TGCGCCAGCAGCTTCGGGGGGTCCTACGAGCAGTACTTC. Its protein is CASSFGGSYEQYF.

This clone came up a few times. In nucleotides, the CDR3 is TGTGCCAGCAGCCTCGGACAGGCCGGGGCCTATGGCTACACCTTC. Its translation is CASSLGQAGAYGYTF. The chain joins TRBV5-4 to TRBJ1-2; TRBD1 matches 7 bases. This CDR3 region has 15 residues. Unmatched junction bases numbered 10, after V lost 4 bases and J lost 4 bases. Per the germline V gene, CDR1 is SGHNT and CDR2 is YYREEE (reference sequence).

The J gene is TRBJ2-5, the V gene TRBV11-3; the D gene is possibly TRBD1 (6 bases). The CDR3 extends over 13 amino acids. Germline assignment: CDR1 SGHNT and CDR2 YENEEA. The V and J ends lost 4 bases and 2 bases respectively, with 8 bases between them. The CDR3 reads CASSSGVQETQYF. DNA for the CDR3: TGTGCCAGCAGCTCAGGGGTGCAAGAGACCCAGTACTTC.

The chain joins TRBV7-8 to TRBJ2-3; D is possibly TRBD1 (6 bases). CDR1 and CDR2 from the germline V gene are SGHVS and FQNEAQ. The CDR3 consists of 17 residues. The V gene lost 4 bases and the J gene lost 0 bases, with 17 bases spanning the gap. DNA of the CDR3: TGTGCCAGCAGCTCCAGGGGCGGCCAATCTAGCACAGATACGCAGTATTTT. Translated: CASSSRGGQSSTDTQYF.

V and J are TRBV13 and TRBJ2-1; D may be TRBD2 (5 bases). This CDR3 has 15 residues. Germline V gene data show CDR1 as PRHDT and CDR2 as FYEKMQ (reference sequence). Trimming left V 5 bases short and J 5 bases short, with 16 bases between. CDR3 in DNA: TGTGCCAGCAGCCACACTAGTAACTTTGACAATGAGCAGTTCTTC. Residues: CASSHTSNFDNEQFF.

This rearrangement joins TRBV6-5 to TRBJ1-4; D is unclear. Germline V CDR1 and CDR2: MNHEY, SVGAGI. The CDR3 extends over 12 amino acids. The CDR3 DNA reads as TGTGCTTCACTTGTGGAGAATGAAAAACTGTTTTTT. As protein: CASLVENEKLFF.

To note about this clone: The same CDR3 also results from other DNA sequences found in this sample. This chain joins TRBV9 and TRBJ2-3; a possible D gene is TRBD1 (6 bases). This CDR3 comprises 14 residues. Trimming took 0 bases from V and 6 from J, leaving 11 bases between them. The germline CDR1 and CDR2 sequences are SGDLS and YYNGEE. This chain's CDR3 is CASSVVGGGDTQYF. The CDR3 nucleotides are TGTGCCAGCAGCGTAGTAGGGGGTGGCGATACGCAGTATTTT.

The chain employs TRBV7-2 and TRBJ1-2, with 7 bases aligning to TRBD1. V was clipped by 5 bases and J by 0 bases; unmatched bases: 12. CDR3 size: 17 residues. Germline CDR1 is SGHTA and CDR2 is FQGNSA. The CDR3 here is CASSPQLGTATNYGYTF. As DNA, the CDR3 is TGTGCCAGCAGCCCCCAGCTAGGGACAGCAACTAACTATGGCTACACCTTC.

CDR3 protein: CASGLGQGPFGYGYTF. As DNA, the CDR3 is TGTGCTAGTGGCCTGGGACAGGGGCCCTTCGGCTATGGCTACACCTTC. The chain uses TRBV12-5 and TRBJ1-2, with TRBD1 matching over 10 bases. The CDR3 length is 16 residues. CDR1 is LGHNT and CDR2 is FRNRAP in the germline V gene. The V gene end was trimmed by 6 bases and the J gene end by 4 bases; junction bases not matched to a gene: 11.

DNA of the CDR3: TGTGCCAGCAGCGTTATCAGGGGAACTGAAGCTTTCTTT. Translated, it gives CASSVIRGTEAFF. The V call is TRBV9, the J call TRBJ1-1; a weak D match, TRBD1 (6 bases). Trimming took 2 bases from V and 5 from J, leaving 10 bases between them. The CDR3 covers 13 residues. The V gene's germline CDR1 is SGDLS and CDR2 YYNGEE.

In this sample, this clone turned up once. This chain's CDR3 is CASSQAPTGNYHGYTF. In DNA form, the CDR3 reads TGTGCCAGCAGCCAAGCCCCTACGGGGAACTATCATGGCTACACCTTC. This chain joins TRBV3-1 (or the pseudogene TRBV3-2) and TRBJ1-2, with no clear D. This CDR3 spans 16 amino acids. Germline V gives CDR1 LGHDT, CDR2 YNNKEL (reference sequence). Trimming took 1 base from V and 6 from J, leaving 18 bases between them.

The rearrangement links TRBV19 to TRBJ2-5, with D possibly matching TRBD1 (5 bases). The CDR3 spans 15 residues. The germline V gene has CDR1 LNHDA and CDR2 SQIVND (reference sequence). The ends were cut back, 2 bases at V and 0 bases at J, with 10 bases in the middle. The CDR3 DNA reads TGTGCCAGTAGTATAAGTTCAGGGTACCAAGAGACCCAGTACTTC. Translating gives CASSISSGYQETQYF.

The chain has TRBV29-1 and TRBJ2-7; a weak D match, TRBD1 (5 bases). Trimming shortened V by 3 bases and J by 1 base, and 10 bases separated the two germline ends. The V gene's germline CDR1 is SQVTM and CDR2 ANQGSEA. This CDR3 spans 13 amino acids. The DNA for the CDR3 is TGCAGCGTTGATCGGCAGGGTTCCTACGAGCAGTACTTC. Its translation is CSVDRQGSYEQYF.

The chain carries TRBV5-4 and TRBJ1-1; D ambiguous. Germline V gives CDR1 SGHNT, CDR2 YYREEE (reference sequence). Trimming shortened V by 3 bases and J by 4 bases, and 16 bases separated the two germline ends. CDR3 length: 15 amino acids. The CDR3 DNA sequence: TGTGCCAGCAGCTCTCCGGCCCTGGGGAGCACTGAAGCTTTCTTT. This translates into CASSSPALGSTEAFF.

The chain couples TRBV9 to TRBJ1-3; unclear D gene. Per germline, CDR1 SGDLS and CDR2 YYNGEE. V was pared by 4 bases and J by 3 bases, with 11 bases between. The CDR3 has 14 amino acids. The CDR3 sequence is CASSLAGIGNTIYF. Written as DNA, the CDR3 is TGTGCCAGCAGCTTGGCCGGGATTGGAAACACCATATATTTT.

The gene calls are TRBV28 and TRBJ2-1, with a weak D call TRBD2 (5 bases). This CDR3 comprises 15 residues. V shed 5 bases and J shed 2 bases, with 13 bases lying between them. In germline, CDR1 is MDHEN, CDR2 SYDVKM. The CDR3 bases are TGTGCCAGCAGTCCGTACGGGGTTACCTACAATGAGCAGTTCTTC. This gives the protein CASSPYGVTYNEQFF.

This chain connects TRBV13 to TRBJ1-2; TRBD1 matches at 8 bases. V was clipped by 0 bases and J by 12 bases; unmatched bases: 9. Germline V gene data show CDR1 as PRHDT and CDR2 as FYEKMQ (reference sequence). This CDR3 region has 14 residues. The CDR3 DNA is TGTGCCAGCAGCTTAGGGCGGCAGGGGGCGCGGAACACCTTC. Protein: CASSLGRQGARNTF.

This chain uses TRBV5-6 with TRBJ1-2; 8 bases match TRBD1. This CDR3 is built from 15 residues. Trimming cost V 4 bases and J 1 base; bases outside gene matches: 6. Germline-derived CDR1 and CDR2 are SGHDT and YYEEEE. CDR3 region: CASSTTTGVNYGYTF. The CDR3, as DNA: TGTGCCAGCAGCACCACGACAGGGGTTAACTATGGCTACACCTTC.

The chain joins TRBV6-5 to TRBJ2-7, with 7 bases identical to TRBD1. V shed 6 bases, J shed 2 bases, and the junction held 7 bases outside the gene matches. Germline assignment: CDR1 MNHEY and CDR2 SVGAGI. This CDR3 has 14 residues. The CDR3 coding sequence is TGTGCCAGCAGCTATCGACAGGGACCCTACGAGCAGTACTTC. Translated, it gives CASSYRQGPYEQYF.

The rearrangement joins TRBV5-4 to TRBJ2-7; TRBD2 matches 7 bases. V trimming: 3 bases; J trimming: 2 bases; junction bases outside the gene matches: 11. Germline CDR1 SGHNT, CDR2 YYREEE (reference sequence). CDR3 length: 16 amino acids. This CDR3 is CASSYPSGTPPYEQYF. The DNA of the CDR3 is TGTGCCAGCAGCTACCCTAGCGGCACCCCTCCCTACGAGCAGTACTTC.

The CDR3: CASSHSTVGNTIYF. The CDR3 DNA is TGTGCCAGCTCCCACAGTACAGTTGGAAACACCATATATTTT. The rearrangement joins TRBV18 to TRBJ1-3; D unclear. Between the trimmed V and J ends, which lost 6 bases and 3 bases, there was a span of 12 bases. CDR1 and CDR2 from the germline V gene are KGHSH and LQKENI. The CDR3 is made up of 14 amino acids.

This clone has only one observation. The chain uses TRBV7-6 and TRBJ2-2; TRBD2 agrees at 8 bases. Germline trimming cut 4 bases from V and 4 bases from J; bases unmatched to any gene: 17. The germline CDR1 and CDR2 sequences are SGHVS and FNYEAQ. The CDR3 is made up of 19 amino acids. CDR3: CASSSRVGRLAGSTGELFF. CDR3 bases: TGTGCCAGCAGCTCCAGGGTAGGGCGGCTAGCGGGTAGCACCGGGGAGCTGTTTTTT.

This CDR3 reads CASGARAIPQSEKLFF. CDR3 coding DNA: TGTGCCAGTGGAGCGCGGGCTATCCCTCAAAGTGAAAAACTGTTTTTT. V usage is TRBV19 and J usage is TRBJ1-4; no firm D call. From germline, CDR1 is LNHDA and CDR2 SQIVND (reference sequence). The CDR3 totals 16 residues. V was clipped by 8 bases and J by 7 bases, with 23 bases between them.

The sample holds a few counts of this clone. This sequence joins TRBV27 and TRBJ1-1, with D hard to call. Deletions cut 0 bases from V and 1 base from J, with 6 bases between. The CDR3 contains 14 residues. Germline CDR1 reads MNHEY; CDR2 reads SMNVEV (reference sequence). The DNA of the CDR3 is TGTGCCAGCAGTTTATCAATCGGGAACACTGAAGCTTTCTTT. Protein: CASSLSIGNTEAFF.

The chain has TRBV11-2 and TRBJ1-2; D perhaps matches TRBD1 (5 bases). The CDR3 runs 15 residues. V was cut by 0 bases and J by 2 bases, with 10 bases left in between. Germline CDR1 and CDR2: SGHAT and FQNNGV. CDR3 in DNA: TGTGCCAGCAGCTTAGAGGCAGGGCGAAACTATGGCTACACCTTC. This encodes CASSLEAGRNYGYTF.

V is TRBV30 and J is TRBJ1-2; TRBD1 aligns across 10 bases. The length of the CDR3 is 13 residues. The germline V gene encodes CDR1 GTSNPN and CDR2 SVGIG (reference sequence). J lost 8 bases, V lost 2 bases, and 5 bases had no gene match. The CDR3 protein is CAWSRQGAYGYTF. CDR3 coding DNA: TGTGCCTGGAGTCGACAGGGGGCGTACGGCTACACCTTC.

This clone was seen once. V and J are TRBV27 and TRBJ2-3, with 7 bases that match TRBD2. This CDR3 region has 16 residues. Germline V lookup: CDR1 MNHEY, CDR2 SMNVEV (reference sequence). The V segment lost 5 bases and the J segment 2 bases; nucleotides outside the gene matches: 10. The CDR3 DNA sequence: TGTGCCAGCAGTCATGACGGTAGCGGGTACACAGATACGCAGTATTTT. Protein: CASSHDGSGYTDTQYF.